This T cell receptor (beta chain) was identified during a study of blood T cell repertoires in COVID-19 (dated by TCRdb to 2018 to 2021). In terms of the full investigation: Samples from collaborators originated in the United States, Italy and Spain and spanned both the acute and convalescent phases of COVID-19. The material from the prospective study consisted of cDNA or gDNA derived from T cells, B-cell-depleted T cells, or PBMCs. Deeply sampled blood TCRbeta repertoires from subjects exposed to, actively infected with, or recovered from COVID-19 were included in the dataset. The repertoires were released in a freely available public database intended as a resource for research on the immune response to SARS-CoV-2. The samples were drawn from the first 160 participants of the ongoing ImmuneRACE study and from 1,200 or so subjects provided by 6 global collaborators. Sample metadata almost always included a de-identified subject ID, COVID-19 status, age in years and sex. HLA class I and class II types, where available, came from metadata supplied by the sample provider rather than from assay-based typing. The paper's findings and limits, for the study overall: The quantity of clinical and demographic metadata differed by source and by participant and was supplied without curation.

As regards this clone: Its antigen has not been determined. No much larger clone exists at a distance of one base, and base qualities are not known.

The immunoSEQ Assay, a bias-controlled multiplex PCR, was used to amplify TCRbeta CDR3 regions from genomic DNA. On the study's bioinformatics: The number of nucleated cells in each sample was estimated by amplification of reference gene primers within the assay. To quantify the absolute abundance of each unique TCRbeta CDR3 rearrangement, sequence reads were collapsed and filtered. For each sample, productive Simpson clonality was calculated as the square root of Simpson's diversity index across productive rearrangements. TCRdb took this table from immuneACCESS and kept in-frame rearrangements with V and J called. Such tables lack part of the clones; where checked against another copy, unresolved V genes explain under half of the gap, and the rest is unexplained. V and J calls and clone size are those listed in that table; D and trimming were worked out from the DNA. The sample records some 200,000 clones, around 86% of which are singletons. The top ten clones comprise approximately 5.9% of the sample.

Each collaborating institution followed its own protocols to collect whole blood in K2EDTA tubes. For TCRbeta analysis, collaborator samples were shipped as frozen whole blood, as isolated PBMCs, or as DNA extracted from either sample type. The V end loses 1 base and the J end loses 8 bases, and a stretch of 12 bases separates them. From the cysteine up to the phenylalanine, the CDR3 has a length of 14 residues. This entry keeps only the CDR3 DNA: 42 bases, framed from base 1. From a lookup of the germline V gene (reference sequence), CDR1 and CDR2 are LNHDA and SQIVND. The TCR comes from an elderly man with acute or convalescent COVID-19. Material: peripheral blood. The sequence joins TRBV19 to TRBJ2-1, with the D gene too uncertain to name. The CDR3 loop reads CASSIAAVPHEQFF. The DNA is TGTGCCAGTAGTATAGCGGCGGTTCCCCATGAGCAGTTCTTC.